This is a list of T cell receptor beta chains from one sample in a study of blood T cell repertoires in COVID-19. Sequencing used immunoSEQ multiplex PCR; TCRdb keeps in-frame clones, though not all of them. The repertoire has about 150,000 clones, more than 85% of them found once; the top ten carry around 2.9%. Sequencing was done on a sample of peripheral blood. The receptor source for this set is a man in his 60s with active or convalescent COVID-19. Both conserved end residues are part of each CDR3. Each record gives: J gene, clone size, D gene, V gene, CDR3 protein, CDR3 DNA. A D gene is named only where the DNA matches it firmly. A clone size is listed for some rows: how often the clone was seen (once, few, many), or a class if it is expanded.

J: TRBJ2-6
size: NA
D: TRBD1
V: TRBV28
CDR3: CASRPGQTMAGANVLTF
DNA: TGTGCCAGCAGGCCGGGACAGACCATGGCCGGGGCCAACGTCCTGACTTTC

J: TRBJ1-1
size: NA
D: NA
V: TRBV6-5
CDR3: CASSYSTSADTEAFF
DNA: TGTGCCAGCAGTTACTCTACCTCTGCGGACACTGAAGCTTTCTTT

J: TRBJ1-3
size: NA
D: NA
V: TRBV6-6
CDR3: CASRGGEGNTIYF
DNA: TGTGCCAGCAGGGGAGGGGAGGGAAACACCATATATTTT

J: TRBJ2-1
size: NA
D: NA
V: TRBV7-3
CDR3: CASSANVRDLSHEQFF
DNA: TGTGCCAGCAGCGCTAATGTCCGGGACTTGTCACATGAGCAGTTCTTC

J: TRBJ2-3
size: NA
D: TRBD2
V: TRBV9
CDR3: CASSVITGTSGRDPRDTQYF
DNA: TGTGCCAGCAGCGTCATCACCGGGACTAGCGGGAGGGATCCTCGGGATACGCAGTATTTT

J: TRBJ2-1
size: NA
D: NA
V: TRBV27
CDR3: CASSLSGAGEQFF
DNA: TGTGCCAGCAGTTTATCGGGTGCGGGAGAGCAGTTCTTC

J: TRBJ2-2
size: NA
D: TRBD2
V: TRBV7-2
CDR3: CASSLDPSGRTGELFF
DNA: TGTGCCAGCAGCTTAGATCCTAGCGGGAGAACCGGGGAGCTGTTTTTT

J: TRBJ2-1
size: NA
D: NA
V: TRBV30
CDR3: CAWSTSYNEQFF
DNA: TGTGCCTGGAGTACATCGTACAATGAGCAGTTCTTC

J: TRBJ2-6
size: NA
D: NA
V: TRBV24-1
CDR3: CATSDSDSGPSGANVLTF
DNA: TGTGCCACCAGTGATTCGGACAGCGGACCATCTGGGGCCAACGTCCTGACTTTC

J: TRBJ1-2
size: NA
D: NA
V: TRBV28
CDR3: CASSLLERENGYTF
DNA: TGTGCCAGCAGTTTGTTAGAGAGGGAAAATGGCTACACCTTC

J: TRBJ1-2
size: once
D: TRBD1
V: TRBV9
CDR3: CASSTPDRAYGYTF
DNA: TGTGCCAGCAGCACCCCGGACAGGGCCTATGGCTACACCTTC

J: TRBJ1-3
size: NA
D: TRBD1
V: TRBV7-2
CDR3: CASSPKTGTGNTIYF
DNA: TGTGCCAGCAGCCCCAAGACAGGGACTGGAAACACCATATATTTT

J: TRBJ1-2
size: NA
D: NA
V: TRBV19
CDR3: CAREYPTGSVGYTF
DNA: TGTGCCAGGGAATATCCTACAGGGTCGGTTGGCTACACCTTC

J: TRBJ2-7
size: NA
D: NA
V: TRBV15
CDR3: CATSRVPGYEQYF
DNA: TGTGCCACCAGCAGAGTTCCGGGTTACGAGCAGTACTTC

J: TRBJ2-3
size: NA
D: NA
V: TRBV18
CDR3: CASSPMMASTDTQYF
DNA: TGTGCCAGCTCACCGATGATGGCTTCCACAGATACGCAGTATTTT

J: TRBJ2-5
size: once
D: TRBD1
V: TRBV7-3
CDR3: CASSSTGGLGETQYF
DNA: TGTGCCAGCAGTTCGACAGGGGGCTTGGGGGAGACCCAGTACTTC

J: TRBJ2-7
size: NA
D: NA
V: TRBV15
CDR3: CATSRALTAPYEQYF
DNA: TGTGCCACCAGCAGGGCTTTGACAGCCCCCTACGAGCAGTACTTC

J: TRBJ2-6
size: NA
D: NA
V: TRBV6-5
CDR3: CASRWGGGGANVLTF
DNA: TGTGCCAGCAGGTGGGGGGGCGGTGGGGCCAACGTCCTGACTTTC

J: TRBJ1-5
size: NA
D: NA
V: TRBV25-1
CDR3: CASSPAGNQPQHF
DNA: TGTGCCAGCAGCCCCGCGGGAAATCAGCCCCAGCATTTT

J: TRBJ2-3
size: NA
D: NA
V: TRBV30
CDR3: CAWSEKAHPAADTQYF
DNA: TGTGCCTGGAGCGAAAAAGCCCACCCCGCGGCAGATACGCAGTATTTT

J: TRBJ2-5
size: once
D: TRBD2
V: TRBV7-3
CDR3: CASSTAGGAPGETQYF
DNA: TGTGCCAGCAGCACGGCGGGGGGCGCCCCCGGAGAGACCCAGTACTTC

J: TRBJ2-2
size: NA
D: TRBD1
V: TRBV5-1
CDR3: CASSGQGYTGELFF
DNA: TGCGCCAGCAGTGGACAGGGATACACCGGGGAGCTGTTTTTT

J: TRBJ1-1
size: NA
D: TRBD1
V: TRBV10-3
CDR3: CAIGRTAGTGVNTEAFF
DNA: TGTGCCATCGGTCGTACCGCCGGGACAGGTGTTAACACTGAAGCTTTCTTT

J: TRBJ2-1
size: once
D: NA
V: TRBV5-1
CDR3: CASSLPPPSLGRANNEQFF
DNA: TGCGCCAGCAGCCTTCCTCCCCCCAGCTTGGGCAGGGCCAACAATGAGCAGTTCTTC

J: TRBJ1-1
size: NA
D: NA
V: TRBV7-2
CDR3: CASSIRRGNTEAFF
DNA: TGTGCCAGCAGCATACGACGGGGGAACACTGAAGCTTTCTTT

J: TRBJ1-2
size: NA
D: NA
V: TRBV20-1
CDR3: CSARDIYGYTF
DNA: TGCAGTGCTAGGGACATCTATGGCTACACCTTC

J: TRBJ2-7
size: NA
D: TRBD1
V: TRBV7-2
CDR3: CASSSGTVPLYEQYF
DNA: TGTGCCAGCAGCTCCGGGACAGTTCCTCTCTACGAGCAGTACTTC

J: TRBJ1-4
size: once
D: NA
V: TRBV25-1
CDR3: CASTGEKLFF
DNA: TGTGCCAGTACGGGGGAAAAACTGTTTTTT

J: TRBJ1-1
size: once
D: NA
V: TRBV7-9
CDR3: CASSALGGTEAFF
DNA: TGTGCCAGCAGCGCCCTCGGGGGTACTGAAGCTTTCTTT

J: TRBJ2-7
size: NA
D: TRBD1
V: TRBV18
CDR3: CASSPSIQGTGWIYEQYF
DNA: TGTGCCAGCTCACCCTCCATACAAGGGACAGGCTGGATCTACGAGCAGTACTTC

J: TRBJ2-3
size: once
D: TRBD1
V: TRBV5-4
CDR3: CASRQAGTDLSDTQYF
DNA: TGTGCCAGCAGGCAAGCCGGGACAGATCTGTCAGATACGCAGTATTTT

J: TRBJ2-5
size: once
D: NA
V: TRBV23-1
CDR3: CASSPPQLKILWYQETQYF
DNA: TGCGCCAGCAGCCCCCCACAGTTGAAGATCCTCTGGTACCAAGAGACCCAGTACTTC

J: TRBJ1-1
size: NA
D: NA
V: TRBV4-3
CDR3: CASSPAGNTEAFF
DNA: TGCGCCAGCAGCCCTGCAGGGAACACTGAAGCTTTCTTT

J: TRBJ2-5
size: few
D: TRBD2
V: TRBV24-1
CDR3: CATSDPGGVETQYF
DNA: TGTGCCACCAGTGACCCGGGGGGGGTGGAGACCCAGTACTTC

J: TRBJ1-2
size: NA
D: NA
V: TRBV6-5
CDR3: CASGLQGSYGYTF
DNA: TGTGCCAGCGGTCTACAGGGTAGCTATGGCTACACCTTC

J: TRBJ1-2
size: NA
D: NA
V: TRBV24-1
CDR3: CATSQDSPRGYTF
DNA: TGTGCCACCAGTCAGGACTCACCCCGTGGCTACACCTTC

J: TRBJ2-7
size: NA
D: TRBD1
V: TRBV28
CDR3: CASSLSQAGTGFYEQYF
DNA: TGTGCCAGCAGTTTAAGCCAGGCCGGGACAGGGTTTTACGAGCAGTACTTC

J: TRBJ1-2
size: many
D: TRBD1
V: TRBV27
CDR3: CASSRTGGGYTF
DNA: TGTGCCAGCTCCCGGACAGGGGGCGGCTACACCTTC

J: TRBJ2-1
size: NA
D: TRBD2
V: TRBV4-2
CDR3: CASSQGLAGGSSSYNEQFF
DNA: TGTGCCAGCAGCCAAGGACTAGCGGGAGGGTCGAGCTCCTACAATGAGCAGTTCTTC

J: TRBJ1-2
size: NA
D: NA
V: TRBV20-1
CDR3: CSASEGANYGYTF
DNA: TGCAGTGCTAGTGAAGGGGCGAACTATGGCTACACCTTC

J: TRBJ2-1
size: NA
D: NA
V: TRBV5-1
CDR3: CASSLNQANEQFF
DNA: TGCGCCAGCAGCTTGAATCAGGCCAATGAGCAGTTCTTC

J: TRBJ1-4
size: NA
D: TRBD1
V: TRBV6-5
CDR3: CACRQGGNEKLFF
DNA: TGTGCCTGTCGACAGGGGGGCAATGAAAAACTGTTTTTT

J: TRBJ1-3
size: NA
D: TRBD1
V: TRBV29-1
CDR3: CSVRTGLSGNTIYF
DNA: TGCAGCGTAAGGACAGGGCTCTCTGGAAACACCATATATTTT

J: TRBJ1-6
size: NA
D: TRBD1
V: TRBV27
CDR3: CASSLDPGQGMSPLHF
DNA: TGTGCCAGCAGTTTGGATCCGGGACAGGGGATGTCACCCCTCCACTTT

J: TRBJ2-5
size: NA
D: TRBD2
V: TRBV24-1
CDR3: CATSDPSLAGGLETQYF
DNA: TGTGCCACCAGTGACCCTTCTCTAGCGGGAGGGTTAGAGACCCAGTACTTC

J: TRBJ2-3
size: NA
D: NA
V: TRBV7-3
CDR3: CASSLSLDTQYF
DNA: TGTGCCAGCAGCTTAAGTCTAGATACGCAGTATTTT

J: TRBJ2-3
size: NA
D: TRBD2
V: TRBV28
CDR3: CASRTSGSRDTQYF
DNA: TGTGCCAGCAGGACTAGCGGGAGTAGAGATACGCAGTATTTT

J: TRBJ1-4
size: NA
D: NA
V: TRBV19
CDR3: CASSKMSATNEKLFF
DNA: TGTGCCAGTAGTAAGATGAGCGCAACTAATGAAAAACTGTTTTTT

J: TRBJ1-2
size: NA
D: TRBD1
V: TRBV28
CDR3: CASGTVDFKYGYTF
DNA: TGTGCCAGTGGGACAGTCGACTTTAAGTATGGCTACACCTTC

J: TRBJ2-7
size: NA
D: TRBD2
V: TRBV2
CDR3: CASRASGGSYEQYF
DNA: TGTGCCAGCAGGGCTAGCGGGGGCTCCTACGAGCAGTACTTC

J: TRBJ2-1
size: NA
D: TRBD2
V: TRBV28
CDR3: CAIQGGSSYNEQFF
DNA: TGTGCCATCCAGGGCGGGAGCTCCTACAATGAGCAGTTCTTC

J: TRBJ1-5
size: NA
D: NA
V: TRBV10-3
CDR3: CAISERAGSNQPQHF
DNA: TGTGCCATCAGTGAGAGGGCAGGGAGCAATCAGCCCCAGCATTTT

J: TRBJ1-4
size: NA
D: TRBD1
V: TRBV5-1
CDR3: CASGGQGEGEKLFF
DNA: TGCGCCAGCGGGGGACAGGGGGAAGGAGAAAAACTGTTTTTT